This T cell receptor (beta chain) was identified in a study of OX40 agonist ivuxolimab in advanced cancers. TCRdb's table, derived via immunoSEQ multiplex PCR, lists solely in-frame clones and lacks some. The sample carries some 120,000 clones, roughly 90% recorded once. Study-level findings and limits: The investigators did not determine what antigen specificity the expanded peripheral T cells had.

A word on this clone: Its specificity is not known.

The V and J ends lost 5 bases and 0 bases respectively, with 7 bases between them. There are 13 residues in the CDR3. CDR1 and CDR2 from the germline V gene are SNHLY and FYNNEI. The sequence derives from an adult with an advanced solid tumor such as melanoma, head and neck, liver or kidney cancer. The chain combines TRBV2 with TRBJ1-1, with unresolved D. Sequencing used CD4+ or CD8+ T cells sorted from blood, obtained in a trial of the OX40 agonist ivuxolimab. DNA of the CDR3: TGTGCCAGCAGTCAGACCCTGAACACTGAAGCTTTCTTT. Encoded protein: CASSQTLNTEAFF.